This TCR beta chain appears in the sequencing data of a study of CD8 T cells in Susac syndrome (dated by TCRdb to between 2019 and 2020). For the study in its entirety: Repertoire sequencing was used to test whether CD8+ T cell activation and differentiation in Susac syndrome was antigen driven. Here is what the overall study found, with its caveats: The number of individuals in the TCR sequencing and HLA analysis was acknowledged as relatively small.

Trimming at the junction amounts to 1 base on V and 0 bases on J, and the germline ends lie 7 bases apart. According to the germline V gene (reference sequence), CDR1 reads LGHDT and CDR2 reads YNNKEL. The CDR3 holds 16 amino acids from the cysteine to the phenylalanine. Just CDR3 DNA is preserved here, 48 bases in frame from base 1. RNA was extracted using the RNeasy kit, and roughly 0.5 to 1 ug of the RNA was reverse transcribed with random hexamers. The immunoSEQ multiplex PCR assay, which covers 54 Vbeta and 13 Jbeta segments, was used to amplify TCR beta CDR3 regions. PCR amplification bias was corrected using a synthetic template baseline for primer optimization and computational correction. On the study's bioinformatics: Only productive sequences were kept, with reads annotated to V, D and J genes according to IMGT and analyzed in immunoSEQ Analyzer. To calculate clonality, Shannon entropy was normalized by log2 of the number of productive unique sequences and then subtracted from one. For each patient and control, public and private clones were evaluated within the 100 most prevalent clones. A clone was defined as Susac-specific if it was absent from the healthy and MS cohorts, from some 1,100 published viral clones and from other ImmuneACCESS disease sequences. TCRdb applied fastp at Q25 and MiXCR to the public reads, then kept only in-frame beta chains. Each CDR3 protein gets just one entry, which takes the most common genes and DNA from the rows behind it. In this record, the V and J calls reflect TCRdb's handling and not the investigators' own analysis. The sample data list some 180,000 distinct CDR3 sequences, and over 85% of these were observed just once. 0.1% to 0.12% of the sample is in the top ten clones.

Peripheral blood CD8+ and CD4+ T cells from healthy donors, Susac syndrome patients and multiple sclerosis patients were profiled using high-throughput TCR beta sequencing. Healthy donors were included as age- and sex-matched controls. Bulk CD8+ and CD4+ T cells were purified magnetically by negative isolation, whereas CD8+ TEMRA cells were enriched by FACS. Blood was collected in EDTA tubes and processed within 24 hours, with PBMCs isolated through density gradient centrifugation. PBMCs destined for TCR sequencing were cryopreserved in liquid nitrogen and later thawed in a 37 °C water bath. The sorted or isolated CD4+, CD8+ and CD8+ TEMRA cells reached a purity of at least 90%. Points on this clonotype: Its antigen has not been determined. No much larger clone is present one base from it, and per-base qualities are unavailable.

Material for sequencing was CD4+ T cells from PBMCs. The receptor was isolated from a human donor in good health. The rearranged chain carries TRBV3-1 and TRBJ2-6; the best D guess is TRBD1, with 5 bases matching. The CDR3 amino acid sequence is: CASSQGGASGANVLTF. The nucleotide sequence reads as follows: TGTGCCAGCAGCCAAGGTGGGGCCTCTGGGGCCAACGTCCTGACTTTC.